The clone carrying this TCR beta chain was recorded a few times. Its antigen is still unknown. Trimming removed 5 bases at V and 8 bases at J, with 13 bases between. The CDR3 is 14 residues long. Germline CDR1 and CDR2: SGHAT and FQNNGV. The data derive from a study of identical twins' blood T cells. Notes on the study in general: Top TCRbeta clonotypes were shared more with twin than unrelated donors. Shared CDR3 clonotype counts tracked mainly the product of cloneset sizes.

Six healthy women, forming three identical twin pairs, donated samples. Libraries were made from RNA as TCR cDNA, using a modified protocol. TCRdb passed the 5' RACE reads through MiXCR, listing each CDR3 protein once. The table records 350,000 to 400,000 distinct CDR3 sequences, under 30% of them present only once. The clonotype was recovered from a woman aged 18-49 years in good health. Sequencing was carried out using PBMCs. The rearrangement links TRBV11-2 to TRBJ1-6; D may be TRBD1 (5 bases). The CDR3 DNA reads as TGTGCCAGCAGCCTGGCCTGGGGGGATTCACCCCTCCACTTT. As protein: CASSLAWGDSPLHF.